The entry that follows covers one TCR beta chain sequence. Its antigen is unknown. This sample is drawn from a study of cytomegalovirus exposure and HLA in healthy donors. Turning to the study itself: Of several hundred genotyped donors, approximately 84% clustered with self-reported Caucasian donors.

The CDR3 extends over 13 amino acids. Germline V CDR1 and CDR2: GTSNPN, SVGIG (reference sequence). V lost 2 bases and J 3 bases, leaving 10 bases between the germline ends. Findings and limits, study-wide: Despite most TCR sequences being rare, some public TCRs occurred in many donors. The investigators catalogued 180 or so TCR beta chains as cytomegalovirus-associated. A later analysis showed that HLA-associated TCR beta chains had undergone more clonal expansion than equally common others.

PCR employed 60 Vbeta and 13 Jbeta primers. Only in-frame clones appear in the TCRdb table, and some are missing; sequencing was by immunoSEQ multiplex PCR. The table has about 130,000 clones, around 75% seen once. This rearrangement joins TRBV30 to TRBJ1-1; D ambiguous. The receptor was isolated from a man aged 25-45 years in good health and CMV-seronegative. Source material: PBMCs. The CDR3 DNA follows: TGTGCCTGGAGTCCCTTTCTCGACACTGAAGCTTTCTTT. As protein: CAWSPFLDTEAFF.